The rows below give T cell receptor beta chains drawn from one sample of a study of blood T cell repertoires in COVID-19. The assay was immunoSEQ multiplex PCR, and TCRdb's table has in-frame clones only and misses some. The sample contains around 260,000 clones, roughly 90% of which appear only once. The source material was peripheral blood. These receptor sequences come from a woman aged 25 to 39 with COVID-19, enrolled during active disease. Both conserved end residues are part of each CDR3. D genes are given only for firm matches. Some rows have no size entry. The others give once, few or many, or a class for an expanded clone.

>TRBJ1-6|TRBV11-2|.|.
CASSWTGRWSPLHF
TGTGCCAGCAGCTGGACTGGGAGATGGTCACCCCTCCACTTT
>TRBJ2-7|TRBV29-1|.|TRBD2
CSVVGLAGYEQYF
TGCAGCGTTGTAGGGCTAGCGGGATACGAGCAGTACTTC
>TRBJ2-2|TRBV11-3|.|TRBD1
CASSPDLTGYNTGELFF
TGTGCCAGCAGCCCCGACCTGACAGGGTATAACACCGGGGAGCTGTTTTTT
>TRBJ1-6|TRBV5-5|.|.
CASSLTLGSPLHF
TGTGCCAGCAGCTTAACTCTTGGTTCACCCCTCCACTTT
>TRBJ2-3|TRBV7-3|.|.
CASSPSRTASTDTQYF
TGTGCCAGCAGCCCATCCAGGACAGCTAGCACAGATACGCAGTATTTT
>TRBJ2-7|TRBV3-1/TRBV3-2|.|TRBD2
CASSQMASGYYEQYF
TGTGCCAGCAGCCAAATGGCTAGCGGATACTACGAGCAGTACTTC
>TRBJ2-2|TRBV18|.|TRBD1
CASSPVPGQGNTGELFF
TGTGCCAGCTCACCTGTACCGGGACAGGGAAACACCGGGGAGCTGTTTTTT
>TRBJ1-1|TRBV5-4|.|TRBD1
CASSLGGTANTEAFF
TGTGCCAGCAGCTTGGGAGGGACAGCGAACACTGAAGCTTTCTTT
>TRBJ1-4|TRBV14|once|.
CASSTNAGKLFF
TGTGCCAGCAGCACCAACGCCGGAAAACTGTTTTTT
>TRBJ2-7|TRBV10-3|.|.
CAIRSGTDRGGNEQYF
TGTGCCATCCGATCCGGGACAGATAGAGGGGGGAACGAGCAGTACTTC
>TRBJ2-7|TRBV7-9|.|TRBD1
CASSLQGWGYEQYF
TGTGCCAGCAGTTTACAGGGGTGGGGATACGAGCAGTACTTC
>TRBJ2-7|TRBV2|.|TRBD1
CASSDTGQGREQYF
TGTGCCAGCAGTGATACGGGACAGGGCCGCGAGCAGTACTTC
>TRBJ1-5|TRBV7-2|.|.
CASSYGQSNQPQHF
TGTGCCAGCAGCTATGGACAGTCCAATCAGCCCCAGCATTTT
>TRBJ1-6|TRBV24-1|.|.
CATSARGYNSPLHF
TGTGCCACCAGTGCCCGGGGATATAATTCACCCCTCCACTTT
>TRBJ1-2|TRBV6-5|.|TRBD1
CASSYSGTGVSGYTF
TGTGCCAGCAGTTACTCCGGGACAGGGGTATCTGGCTACACCTTC
>TRBJ1-5|TRBV5-8|.|.
CASSFYRDQPQHF
TGTGCCAGCAGCTTTTACAGGGATCAGCCCCAGCATTTT
>TRBJ1-4|TRBV19|.|TRBD1
CASSIGQGADSVEKLFF
TGTGCCAGTAGTATCGGCCAGGGGGCGGATTCGGTTGAAAAACTGTTTTTT
>TRBJ2-7|TRBV30|.|.
CAWSVTETYEQYF
TGTGCCTGGAGTGTTACTGAGACCTACGAGCAGTACTTC
>TRBJ2-1|TRBV10-2|.|TRBD2
CASSEDDRGGQFF
TGCGCCAGCAGTGAGGATGATCGCGGGGGGCAGTTCTTC
>TRBJ1-2|TRBV4-1|.|.
CASSQDRTLYGYTF
TGCGCCAGCAGCCAAGATCGGACTCTTTATGGCTACACCTTC
>TRBJ2-7|TRBV5-1|few|TRBD1
CASSATGGYEQYF
TGCGCCAGCAGCGCTACAGGGGGCTACGAGCAGTACTTC
>TRBJ2-1|TRBV6-5|few|TRBD1
CASSLTGENNEQFF
TGTGCCAGCAGCTTGACAGGGGAAAACAATGAGCAGTTCTTC
>TRBJ2-5|TRBV6-5|once|.
CASSYSMSGRLETQYF
TGTGCCAGCAGTTACTCGATGTCAGGGCGGTTGGAGACCCAGTACTTC
>TRBJ1-2|TRBV3-1/TRBV3-2|.|.
CASSQTRGGFRYGYTF
TGTGCCAGCAGCCAAACCCGGGGGGGATTCCGATATGGCTACACCTTC
>TRBJ2-1|TRBV11-2|.|.
CASSLDPGHPYNEQFF
TGTGCCAGCAGCTTAGATCCGGGACATCCCTACAATGAGCAGTTCTTC
>TRBJ1-5|TRBV19|.|TRBD1
CATKTGTGGQPQHF
TGTGCCACCAAAACCGGGACAGGGGGACAGCCCCAGCATTTT
>TRBJ1-2|TRBV27|.|TRBD1
CASSPVQGGTYGYTF
TGTGCCAGCAGTCCCGTTCAGGGGGGCACCTATGGCTACACCTTC
>TRBJ1-1|TRBV2|.|.
CASSAEANTEAFF
TGTGCCAGCAGTGCCGAGGCGAACACTGAAGCTTTCTTT
>TRBJ1-4|TRBV5-1|once|TRBD1
CASRSTGARDEKLFF
TGCGCCAGCAGATCTACAGGGGCGCGGGACGAAAAACTGTTTTTT
>TRBJ1-2|TRBV19|.|.
CASTPGQAGYTF
TGTGCCAGTACCCCTGGGCAAGCCGGCTACACCTTC